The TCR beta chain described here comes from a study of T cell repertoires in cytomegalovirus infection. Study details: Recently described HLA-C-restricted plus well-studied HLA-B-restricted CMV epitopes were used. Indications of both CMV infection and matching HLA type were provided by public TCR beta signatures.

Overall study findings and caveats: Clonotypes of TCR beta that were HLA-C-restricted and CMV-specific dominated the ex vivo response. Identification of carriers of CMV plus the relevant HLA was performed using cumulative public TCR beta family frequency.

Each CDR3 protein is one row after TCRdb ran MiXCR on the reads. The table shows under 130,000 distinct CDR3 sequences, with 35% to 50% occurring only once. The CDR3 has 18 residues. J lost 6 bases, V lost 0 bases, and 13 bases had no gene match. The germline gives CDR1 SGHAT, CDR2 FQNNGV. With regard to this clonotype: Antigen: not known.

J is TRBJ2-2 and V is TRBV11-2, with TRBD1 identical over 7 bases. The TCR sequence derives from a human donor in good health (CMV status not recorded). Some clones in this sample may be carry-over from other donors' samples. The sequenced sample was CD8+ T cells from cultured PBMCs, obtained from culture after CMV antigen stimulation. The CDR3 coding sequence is TGTGCCAGCAGCTTAGATGCTGACAGGGTCGGGCTTCCCGGGGAGCTGTTTTTT. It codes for CASSLDADRVGLPGELFF.